This T cell receptor (beta chain) was profiled in a study of blood T cell repertoires in COVID-19. The wider study: There were acute and convalescent COVID-19 samples, and they came from the United States, Italy and Spain. The cDNA or gDNA used as material had been derived from T cells, B-cell-depleted T cells, or PBMCs.

Under the authors' procedure: Estimation of nucleated cell counts was performed using reference gene primer amplification. TCRdb's copy holds only in-frame clones and misses some; the assay was immunoSEQ multiplex PCR. The V and J calls and clone size come from that table; D and trimming were worked out from the DNA. This table holds 150,000 to 200,000 clones, 85% to 90% found once. Trimming left V 5 bases short and J 4 bases short, with 10 bases between. This CDR3 region has 13 residues. The germline V gene encodes CDR1 SGHDN and CDR2 FVKESK. The gene calls are TRBV14 and TRBJ2-3, with D unclear. Sequenced input: peripheral blood. The TCR comes from a young man with active or convalescent COVID-19. The CDR3 spells CASSFHPADTQYF. DNA of the CDR3: TGTGCCAGCAGCTTCCACCCGGCAGATACGCAGTATTTT.